The 10 T cell receptor beta chains reported below all come from one sample, sequenced in a study of cytomegalovirus exposure and HLA in healthy donors. Assay used: immunoSEQ multiplex PCR; TCRdb lists only in-frame clones, some missing. This table holds some 98,000 clones, 87% found once. Sequencing was performed on PBMCs. These receptors all stem from a man in his late teens or twenties in good health and CMV-seropositive.

This chain links TRBV28 with TRBJ1-2; D is perhaps TRBD1 (5 bases). This CDR3 has 12 residues. Trimming pared 6 bases from V and 7 bases from J, leaving 12 bases between. Looked up from germline, CDR1 is MDHEN and CDR2 is SYDVKM. CDR3 loop: CASRPMGPGYTF. CDR3 in DNA: TGTGCCAGCAGACCAATGGGGCCTGGCTACACCTTC.

The chain joins TRBV4-3 to TRBJ2-7, with 9 bases aligning to TRBD2. The CDR3 has 17 residues. Germline V gene data show CDR1 as LGHNA and CDR2 as YSLEER. V shed 0 bases, J shed 1 base, and the junction held 7 bases outside the gene matches. DNA for the CDR3: TGCGCCAGCAGCCAAGAATTTAGCGGGAGTACTTCCTACGAGCAGTACTTC. Protein: CASSQEFSGSTSYEQYF.

J is TRBJ1-5 and V is TRBV7-2; 7 bases agree with TRBD1. Germline loops: CDR1 SGHTA, CDR2 FQGNSA. The CDR3 is 14 amino acids. V shed 5 bases and J 4 bases; nucleotides not matched to a gene: 5. CDR3 in amino acids: CASSERQGNQPQHF. CDR3 bases: TGTGCCAGCAGCGAACGACAGGGTAATCAGCCCCAGCATTTT.

This clone showed up just a few times. The V and J genes are TRBV7-2 and TRBJ1-2; unclear D gene. Trimming left V 5 bases short and J 4 bases short, with 8 bases between. The CDR3 sequence is 12 residues long. Germline CDR1 is SGHTA and CDR2 is FQGNSA. The CDR3 loop reads CASSLRSYGYTF. The CDR3 nucleotides are TGTGCCAGCAGCCTCAGAAGCTATGGCTACACCTTC.

This sequence joins TRBV15 and TRBJ1-5, with 8 bases that match TRBD1. Losses at the gene ends were 3 bases for V and 6 bases for J; bases not matched to a gene: 13. The germline gives CDR1 LNHNV, CDR2 YYDKDF (reference sequence). CDR3 size: 17 residues. CDR3 sequence reads: CATSSLRGAGGFQPQHF. Written as DNA, the CDR3 is TGTGCCACCAGCAGTCTAAGGGGTGCAGGGGGCTTTCAGCCCCAGCATTTT.

The chain joins TRBV11-3 to TRBJ2-7, with a weak D call TRBD1 (6 bases). Trimming took off 5 bases at V and 2 bases at J, with 16 bases between the two ends. The CDR3 extends over 15 amino acids. Looked up from germline, CDR1 is SGHNT and CDR2 is YENEEA. The CDR3 region is CASSPRGPLTYEQYF. For the CDR3, the DNA is TGTGCCAGCAGCCCCAGGGGCCCTTTGACCTACGAGCAGTACTTC.

The chain employs TRBV14 and TRBJ1-1; a weak D match, TRBD1 (5 bases). The CDR3 length is 18 residues. Trimming took off 1 base at V and 1 base at J, with 19 bases between the two ends. From germline, CDR1 is SGHDN and CDR2 FVKESK. This CDR3 reads CASSQVRGLSTTNTEAFF. CDR3 bases: TGTGCCAGCAGCCAAGTTAGGGGACTATCCACGACGAACACTGAAGCTTTCTTT.

The chain has TRBV10-1 and TRBJ2-7; 7 nucleotides agree with TRBD1. Germline CDR1 is WNHNN and CDR2 is SYGVQD (reference sequence). Trimming cost V 2 bases and J 8 bases; bases outside gene matches: 15. This CDR3 region has 16 residues. The CDR3 DNA is TGCGCCAGCAGTGAGGGGACAGCCCGGGGCCCGTCCCAGCAGTACTTC. Amino acids: CASSEGTARGPSQQYF.

This rearrangement joins TRBV29-1 to TRBJ2-1; 12 bases are a match to TRBD2. This CDR3 comprises 17 residues. Per the germline V gene, CDR1 is SQVTM and CDR2 is ANQGSEA. With 3 bases clipped from V and 4 bases from J, the junction kept 10 bases outside the gene matches. DNA of the CDR3: TGCAGCGTTGAGCCTAGCGGGGGGGCAATTATATACAATGAGCAGTTCTTC. This encodes CSVEPSGGAIIYNEQFF.

A single count supports this clone. The rearrangement uses TRBV10-3 and TRBJ2-5, with D possibly being TRBD1 (5 bases). CDR3 size: 15 residues. Germline CDR1 ENHRY, CDR2 SYGVKD. The V end was cut by 1 base, the J end by 7 bases, with 16 bases between. The DNA of the CDR3 is TGTGCCATCAGTGAGTATGGCGGCGCTCAGGGGACCCAGTACTTC. It specifies CAISEYGGAQGTQYF.